What follows describes a single T cell receptor beta chain. In its sample, this clone was seen a few times. Which antigen it targets is not known. Base qualities were left out, and no much larger clone turns up one base away. At the DNA level, this CDR3 is encoded by other sequences in the same sample as well. The trial excluded patients who had a history of autoimmune disease or who were on systemic immunosuppression. Peripheral blood for TCR sequencing was collected from all dose cohorts at baseline, on cycle 4 day 1, and on cycle 7 day 1. Samples came from an open-label, multicenter, first-in-human phase I dose-escalation trial of ivuxolimab. The trial enrolled adults with locally advanced or metastatic head and neck squamous cell, hepatocellular, melanoma or renal cell carcinoma. Before TCR sequencing, CD4+ and CD8+ T cells were separately sorted from peripheral blood. This specimen belongs to a study of OX40 agonist ivuxolimab in advanced cancers. At the level of the whole study: Ivuxolimab, which targeted the costimulatory receptor OX40 (CD134), was an agonistic, fully human IgG2 monoclonal antibody. Prior anti-PD-1, anti-PD-L1 or anti-CTLA-4 therapy was permitted, and 40% of dose-escalation patients had received checkpoint inhibitors. Partial responses were achieved by three dose-escalation patients, of whom one had hepatocellular carcinoma and two had cutaneous melanoma. Intravenous ivuxolimab was administered to patients every 2 weeks at six dose levels: 0.01, 0.1, 0.3, 1.5, 3 and 10 mg/kg. In the dose-escalation cohort, 75% to 90% of patients were male, and the mean age was roughly 60 years with a range of about 20 to 90. The purpose of peripheral TCRbeta sequencing was to test whether ivuxolimab changed TCR sequence diversity and led to clonal T-cell expansion. The monotherapy dose-escalation portion (N ≈ 50 patients) of the phase I ivuxolimab trial is reported in the paper. Among the roughly 54 dose-escalation patients, about 20 had hepatocellular carcinoma, roughly 15 melanoma, 9 renal cell carcinoma and 9 head and neck cancer. Results and caveats for the whole study, not just this receptor: After ivuxolimab, CD8+ T cells had more expanded clones than CD4+ T cells on average. The antigen specificity of the peripheral T cells that underwent clonal expansion was not determined. Partial responders in the 0.1-3.0 mg/kg groups had among the lowest normalized peripheral clonal expansion, especially among CD8+ T cells. At doses of 0.1 to 3.0 mg/kg, clonal expansion of both CD4+ and CD8+ blood T cells was observed from baseline to week 6. Low levels of normalized T-cell clonal expansion were also seen in some nonresponding patients.

To sequence the TCRbeta CDR3 region, genomic DNA was isolated from the sorted cells. The immunoSEQ Assay was used to sequence the TCRbeta CDR3 regions. This is the immuneACCESS table as TCRdb keeps it, with only in-frame sequences that have V and J called. A part of the clones is gone; compared with another copy, unresolved V genes explain less than half, and the rest is unexplained. The sample table holds tens of thousands of clones, of which less than 90% were seen once. The top ten constitute 0.95% to 1.2% of the sample. Reading from cysteine to phenylalanine, the CDR3 counts 12 amino acids. Only CDR3 DNA is held: 36 bases, read in frame from base 1. The germline V gene yields SNHLY for CDR1 and FYNNEI for CDR2. The junction shows trimming of 2 bases on V and 5 bases on J, plus 6 bases between the germline ends.

Sample: CD4+ or CD8+ T cells sorted from blood, taken in a trial of the OX40 agonist ivuxolimab. Recombination joined TRBV2 with TRBJ1-2; no D gene call is confident. The source is an adult with an advanced solid tumor such as melanoma, head and neck, liver or kidney cancer. The CDR3 region reads CASSESGYGYTF. The DNA sequence is TGTGCCAGCAGTGAATCCGGGTATGGCTACACCTTC.